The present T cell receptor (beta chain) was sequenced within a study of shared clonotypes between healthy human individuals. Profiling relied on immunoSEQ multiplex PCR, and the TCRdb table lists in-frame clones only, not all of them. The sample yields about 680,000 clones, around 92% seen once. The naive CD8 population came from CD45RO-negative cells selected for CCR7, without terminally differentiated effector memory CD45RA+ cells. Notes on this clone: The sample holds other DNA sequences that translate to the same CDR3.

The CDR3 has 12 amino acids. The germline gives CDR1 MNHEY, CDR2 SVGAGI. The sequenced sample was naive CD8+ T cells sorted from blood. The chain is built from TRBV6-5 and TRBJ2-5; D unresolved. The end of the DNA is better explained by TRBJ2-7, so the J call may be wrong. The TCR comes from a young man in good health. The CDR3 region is CASSYSPYEQYF. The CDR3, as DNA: TGTGCCAGCAGTTATTCTCCTTACGAGCAGTACTTC.